The TCR beta chain described here comes from a study of shared clonotypes between healthy human individuals. V dropped 1 base and J dropped 4 bases, with 10 bases sitting between them. The V gene's germline CDR1 is MNHNS and CDR2 SASEGT. The CDR3 has 14 residues. Produced via immunoSEQ multiplex PCR; TCRdb's table is partial and in-frame only. The sample has 2 million to 2.5 million clones, approximately 95% seen once. This clone was found a few times. Only Caucasian adults living in Nashville, Tennessee served as donors. This rearrangement joins TRBV6-1 to TRBJ1-1; the D is unclear. The sample was naive CD4+ T cells from PBMCs. Noted subset: CD45RA+ positively selected. The receptor was derived from a man aged 18-30 years in good health. Some clones in this sample may be carry-over from other donors' samples. The CDR3 sequence: CASSEDPETTEAFF. In DNA form, the CDR3 reads TGTGCCAGCAGTGAAGACCCAGAAACCACTGAAGCTTTCTTT.